Below are 3 T cell receptor beta chains sequenced from a single sample in a study of metastatic and nonmetastatic thyroid tumors. Via MiXCR, TCRdb re-called the PCR reads. The table lists approximately 37,000 clones, about 16% of them singletons. All patients were untreated before thyroid surgery. Specimen: blood. These receptor sequences come from a female donor with papillary thyroid cancer or a benign thyroid nodule (not recorded which). Some clones in this sample may be carry-over from other donors' samples.

This clone showed up many times. CDR3 sequence (DNA): TGTGCCAGCAGTCCCTCCGGGCCATACAATGAGCAGTTCTTC. As protein: CASSPSGPYNEQFF. J is TRBJ2-1 and V is TRBV12-3 or TRBV12-4, with no clear D. The CDR3 is 14 residues long. Trimming shortened V by 5 bases and J by 4 bases, and 12 bases separated the two germline ends.

This clone appeared many times. The chain employs TRBV12-5 and TRBJ1-6; D might be TRBD1 (5 bases). V was pared by 5 bases and J by 8 bases, with 13 bases between. Germline V gives CDR1 LGHNT, CDR2 FRNRAP. The CDR3 length is 14 residues. In DNA, the CDR3 is TGTGCTAGTGGTCTCCGGGACGGTGATTCACCCCTCCACTTT. Protein: CASGLRDGDSPLHF.

In its sample, this clone was seen many times. The chain has TRBV5-6 and TRBJ2-7; D might be TRBD1 or TRBD2, each matching 7 bases. Trimming removed 5 bases at V and 3 bases at J, with 15 bases between. The CDR3 consists of 14 residues. Germline assignment: CDR1 SGHDT and CDR2 YYEEEE. The CDR3 here is CASRAGQHSYEQYF. In DNA form, the CDR3 reads TGTGCCAGCAGAGCGGGACAGCATAGCTACGAGCAGTACTTC.